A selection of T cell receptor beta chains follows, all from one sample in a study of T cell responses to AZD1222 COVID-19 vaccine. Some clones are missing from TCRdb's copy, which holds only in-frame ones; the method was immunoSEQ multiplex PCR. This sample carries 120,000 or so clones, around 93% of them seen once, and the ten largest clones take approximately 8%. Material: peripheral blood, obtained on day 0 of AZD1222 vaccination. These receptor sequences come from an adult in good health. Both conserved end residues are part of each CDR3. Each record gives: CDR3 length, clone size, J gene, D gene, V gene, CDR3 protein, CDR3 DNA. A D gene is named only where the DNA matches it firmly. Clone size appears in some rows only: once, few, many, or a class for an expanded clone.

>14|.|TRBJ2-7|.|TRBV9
CASSVSDSSYEQYF
TGTGCCAGCAGCGTAAGCGACAGCTCCTACGAGCAGTACTTC
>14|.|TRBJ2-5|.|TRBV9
CASSVLVGGETQYF
TGTGCCAGCAGCGTATTGGTAGGAGGAGAGACCCAGTACTTC
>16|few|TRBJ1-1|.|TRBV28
CASRLPAGSGGTEAFF
TGTGCCAGCAGACTCCCGGCGGGTTCGGGGGGCACTGAAGCTTTCTTT
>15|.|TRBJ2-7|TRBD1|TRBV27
CASRRDRGNPYEQYF
TGTGCCAGCAGACGGGACAGGGGGAACCCCTACGAGCAGTACTTC
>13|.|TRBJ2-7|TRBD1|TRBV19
CASSKTGYYEQYF
TGTGCCAGTAGTAAGACAGGGTACTACGAGCAGTACTTC
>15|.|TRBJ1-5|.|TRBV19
CASSSPDYSNQPQHF
TGTGCCAGTAGTTCACCGGATTATAGCAATCAGCCCCAGCATTTT
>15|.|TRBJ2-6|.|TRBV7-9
CASSYSSSGANVLTF
TGTGCCAGCAGCTATTCGAGCTCTGGGGCCAACGTCCTGACTTTC
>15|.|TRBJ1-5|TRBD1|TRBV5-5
CASSLSTGESQPQHF
TGTGCCAGCAGCTTATCGACAGGGGAGAGTCAGCCCCAGCATTTT
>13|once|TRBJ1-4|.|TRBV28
CASTLVANEKLFF
TGTGCCAGCACCTTAGTGGCTAATGAAAAACTGTTTTTT
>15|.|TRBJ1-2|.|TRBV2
CASSEYSRLNYGYTF
TGTGCCAGCAGTGAATACAGCCGACTTAACTATGGCTACACCTTC
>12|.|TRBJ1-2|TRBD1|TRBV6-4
CASSATGNGYTF
TGTGCCAGCAGTGCGACAGGGAATGGCTACACCTTC
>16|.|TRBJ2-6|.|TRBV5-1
CASSLGQGDGANVLTF
TGCGCCAGCAGCTTGGGGCAGGGTGATGGGGCCAACGTCCTGACTTTC
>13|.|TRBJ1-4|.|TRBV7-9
CASNNRREEELFF
TGTGCCAGCAACAATCGGCGGGAAGAAGAACTGTTTTTT
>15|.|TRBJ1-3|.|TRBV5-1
CASSPDRSSGNTIYF
TGCGCCAGCAGTCCCGACCGGAGCTCTGGAAACACCATATATTTT
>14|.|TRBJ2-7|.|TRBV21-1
CASSPTGTIYEQYF
TGTGCCAGCAGTCCGACAGGGACTATCTACGAGCAGTACTTC
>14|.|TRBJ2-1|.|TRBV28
CASSLLPEGNEQFF
TGTGCCAGCAGTCTGCTACCTGAAGGCAATGAGCAGTTCTTC
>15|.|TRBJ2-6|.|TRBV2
CASSDPGVGANVLTF
TGTGCCAGCAGTGATCCCGGGGTCGGGGCCAACGTCCTGACTTTC
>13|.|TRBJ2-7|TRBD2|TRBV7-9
CASSSGTSYEQYF
TGTGCCAGCAGTTCCGGGACTAGCTACGAGCAGTACTTC
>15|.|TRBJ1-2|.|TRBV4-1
CASSTQREENYGYTF
TGCGCCAGCAGCACACAGAGGGAGGAAAACTATGGCTACACCTTC
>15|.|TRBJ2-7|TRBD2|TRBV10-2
CASCPTSGGVNEQYF
TGCGCCAGTTGTCCGACTAGCGGGGGGGTCAACGAGCAGTACTTC
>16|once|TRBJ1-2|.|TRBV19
CASIQYSGVPDRGYTF
TGTGCCAGTATACAATATAGCGGGGTTCCGGATCGGGGCTACACCTTC
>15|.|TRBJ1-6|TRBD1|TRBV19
CASSRGQGYNSPLHF
TGTGCCAGTAGTAGAGGACAGGGGTATAATTCACCCCTCCACTTT
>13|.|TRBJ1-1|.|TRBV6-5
CASGSTWRTEAFF
TGTGCCAGCGGGTCAACCTGGCGCACTGAAGCTTTCTTT
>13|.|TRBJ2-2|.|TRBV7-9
CASSLVGNGELFF
TGTGCCAGCAGCTTGGTCGGAAACGGGGAGCTGTTTTTT
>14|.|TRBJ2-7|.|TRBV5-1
CASSPFEVAYEQYF
TGCGCCAGCAGCCCATTTGAGGTAGCCTACGAGCAGTACTTC
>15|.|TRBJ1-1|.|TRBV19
CASTPGWGWNTEAFF
TGTGCCAGTACCCCAGGTTGGGGATGGAACACTGAAGCTTTCTTT
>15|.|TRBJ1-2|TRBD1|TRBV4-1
CASSRGTGDDYGYTF
TGCGCCAGCAGCCGCGGGACAGGGGATGACTATGGCTACACCTTC
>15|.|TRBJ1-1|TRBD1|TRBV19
CASRRDRGLNTEAFF
TGTGCCAGTAGAAGGGACAGGGGGCTAAACACTGAAGCTTTCTTT
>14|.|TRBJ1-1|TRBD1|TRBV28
CASSLRDRVTEAFF
TGTGCCAGCAGTTTAAGGGACAGGGTCACTGAAGCTTTCTTT
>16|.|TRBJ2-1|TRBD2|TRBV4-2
CASSTELADLPNEQFF
TGTGCCAGCAGCACTGAACTAGCGGACCTCCCGAATGAGCAGTTCTTC